Only a few counts were recorded for the clone carrying this T cell receptor (beta chain). What it recognizes is unknown. The data were obtained in a study of post-analysis software for immune sequencing data. Broader study findings: Controls showed lower frequencies than patients for five TRBV segments, and TRBV5-6, TRBV5-1 and TRBV20-1 were among these.

CDR3 length equals 13 residues. Germline V gives CDR1 SEHNR, CDR2 FQNEAQ (reference sequence). V lost 5 bases and J lost 2, with 9 bases in between. Incorporated into the TCR beta cDNA libraries were unique molecular identifiers, which served to reduce PCR and sequencing biases. TCRdb itself ran the PCR reads through MiXCR, one entry per CDR3 protein. The sample holds more than 500,000 distinct CDR3 sequences, 34% seen once. The sample was blood. The TCR originated in a girl aged 2 to 17 with multiple sclerosis. V and J are TRBV7-9 and TRBJ2-5; the D is unclear. CDR3 protein: CASSPGDQETQYF. CDR3 sequence (DNA): TGTGCCAGCAGCCCCGGAGATCAAGAGACCCAGTACTTC.